This section outlines one T cell receptor (beta chain) sequence together with its context. Using immunoSEQ multiplex PCR, the repertoire was profiled, and TCRdb retains in-frame clones only, with some absent. The table has 300,000 to 400,000 clones, around 87% seen once. This record belongs to a study of blood T cell repertoires in COVID-19. This CDR3 has 19 residues. V lost 5 bases and J lost 0; bases outside the gene matches: 18. Germline CDR1 is SGHRS and CDR2 is YFSETQ. Sequencing used PBMCs or T cells enriched from blood (not recorded which). The source of this sequence is a woman aged 25 to 39 with acute COVID-19. This chain connects TRBV5-1 to TRBJ1-2, with TRBD1 matching 8 bases. The DNA of the CDR3 is TGCGCCAGCAGACTCACCCCGGACAGGGAAAGACAAGCTAACTATGGCTACACCTTC. Translated: CASRLTPDRERQANYGYTF.